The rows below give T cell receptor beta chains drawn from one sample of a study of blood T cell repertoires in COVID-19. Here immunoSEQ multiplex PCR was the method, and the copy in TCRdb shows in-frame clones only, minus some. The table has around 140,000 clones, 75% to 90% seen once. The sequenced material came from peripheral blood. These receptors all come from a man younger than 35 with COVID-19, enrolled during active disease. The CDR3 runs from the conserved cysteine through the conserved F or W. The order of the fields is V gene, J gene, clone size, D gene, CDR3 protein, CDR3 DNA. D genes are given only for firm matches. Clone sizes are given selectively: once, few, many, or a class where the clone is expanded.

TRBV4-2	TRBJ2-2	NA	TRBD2	CASSQGTSGLRLFF	TGTGCCAGCAGCCAGGGGACTAGCGGCCTCAGGCTGTTTTTT
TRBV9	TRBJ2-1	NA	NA	CASSVQGGSYNEQFF	TGTGCCAGCAGCGTACAGGGTGGCTCCTACAATGAGCAGTTCTTC
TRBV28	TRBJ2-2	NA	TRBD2	CASSLWQGLAGDGGELFF	TGTGCCAGCAGTTTATGGCAGGGGCTAGCGGGAGATGGCGGGGAGCTGTTTTTT
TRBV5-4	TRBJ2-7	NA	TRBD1	CASSSRGQGAREQYF	TGTGCCAGCAGCTCCCGGGGACAGGGGGCCAGGGAGCAGTACTTC
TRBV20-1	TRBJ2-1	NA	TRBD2	CSARDGRESFF	TGCAGTGCTAGAGATGGGCGGGAGTCGTTCTTC
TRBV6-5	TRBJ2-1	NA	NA	CASGRGREAAGEQFF	TGTGCCAGCGGCCGTGGTAGGGAGGCCGCCGGGGAGCAGTTCTTC
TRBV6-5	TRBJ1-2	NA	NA	CASRWGGGYTF	TGTGCCAGCAGATGGGGAGGTGGCTACACCTTC
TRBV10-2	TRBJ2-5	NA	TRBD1	CASSSAGGMTQYF	TGCGCCAGCAGTAGCGCAGGGGGCATGACCCAGTACTTC
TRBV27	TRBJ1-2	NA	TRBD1	CASSLAIDREANYGYTF	TGTGCCAGCAGTCTCGCCATTGACAGGGAAGCTAACTATGGCTACACCTTC
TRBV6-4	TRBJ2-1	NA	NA	CASSDGAENEQFF	TGTGCCAGCAGTGACGGGGCGGAGAATGAGCAGTTCTTC
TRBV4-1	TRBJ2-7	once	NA	CASSHGREIYEQYF	TGCGCCAGCAGCCATGGACGGGAAATATACGAGCAGTACTTC
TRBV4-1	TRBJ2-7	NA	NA	CASSQEEGRGYEQYF	TGCGCCAGCAGCCAAGAGGAGGGCCGGGGCTACGAGCAGTACTTC
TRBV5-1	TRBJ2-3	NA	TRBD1	CASSSDRGVTDTQYF	TGCGCCAGCAGCTCGGACAGGGGGGTCACAGATACGCAGTATTTT
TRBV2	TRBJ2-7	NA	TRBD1	CASSEGARQGIYEQYF	TGTGCCAGCAGTGAAGGAGCGAGACAGGGGATCTACGAGCAGTACTTC
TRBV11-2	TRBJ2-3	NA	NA	CASSAGPGDTQYF	TGTGCCAGCAGCGCGGGCCCAGGCGATACGCAGTATTTT
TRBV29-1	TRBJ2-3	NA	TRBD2	CSVEETSGSKQYF	TGCAGCGTTGAAGAGACTAGCGGGAGTAAGCAGTATTTT
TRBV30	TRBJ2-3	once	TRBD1	CAWSRGQQTDTQYF	TGTGCCTGGAGCAGGGGGCAGCAAACAGATACGCAGTATTTT
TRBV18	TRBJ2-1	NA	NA	CASSALASGSTYNEQFF	TGTGCCAGCTCCGCCTTAGCGAGCGGGTCCACCTACAATGAGCAGTTCTTC
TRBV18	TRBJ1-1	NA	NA	CASSGATEAFF	TGTGCCAGCTCAGGGGCCACTGAAGCTTTCTTT
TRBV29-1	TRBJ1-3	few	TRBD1	CSANRGNGNTIYF	TGCAGCGCCAACAGGGGGAATGGAAACACCATATATTTT
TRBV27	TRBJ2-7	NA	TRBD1	CASRGQGMVYEQYF	TGTGCCAGCCGCGGACAGGGGATGGTGTACGAGCAGTACTTC
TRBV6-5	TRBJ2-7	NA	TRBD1	CASSPTGIYEQYF	TGTGCCAGCAGTCCGACAGGGATCTACGAGCAGTACTTC
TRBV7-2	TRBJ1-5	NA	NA	CASSLASGDQPQHF	TGTGCCAGCAGCTTAGCGTCAGGGGATCAGCCCCAGCATTTT
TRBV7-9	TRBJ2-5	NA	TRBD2	CASSLRASGRAGETQYF	TGTGCCAGCAGCTTAAGGGCTAGCGGGAGGGCAGGAGAGACCCAGTACTTC
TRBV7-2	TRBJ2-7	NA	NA	CASSLVGTANEQYF	TGTGCCAGCAGCTTAGTGGGCACAGCAAACGAGCAGTACTTC
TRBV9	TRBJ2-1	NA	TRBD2	CASSAERTSADWNEQFF	TGTGCCAGCAGCGCCGAGAGGACTAGCGCGGATTGGAATGAGCAGTTCTTC
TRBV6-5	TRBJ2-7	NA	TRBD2	CASSYSTSFLYEQYF	TGTGCCAGCAGTTACTCGACTAGCTTCTTATACGAGCAGTACTTC
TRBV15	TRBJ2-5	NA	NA	CATSPSGPKETQYF	TGTGCCACCAGCCCTAGTGGCCCTAAAGAGACCCAGTACTTC
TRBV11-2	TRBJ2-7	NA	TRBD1	CASSPTTGEREQYF	TGTGCCAGCAGCCCTACCACAGGGGAAAGGGAGCAGTACTTC
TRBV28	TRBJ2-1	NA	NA	CASSLPRVKFF	TGTGCCAGCAGTTTACCCAGGGTTAAGTTCTTC
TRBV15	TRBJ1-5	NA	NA	CATSRVAQGGRPQHF	TGTGCCACCAGCAGAGTAGCACAGGGAGGGCGGCCCCAGCATTTT
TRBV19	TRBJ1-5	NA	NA	CASSISAGWSNQPQHF	TGTGCCAGTAGTATAAGTGCAGGTTGGAGCAATCAGCCCCAGCATTTT
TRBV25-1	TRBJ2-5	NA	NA	CASSEQGTAETQYF	TGTGCCAGCAGTGAACAGGGAACGGCGGAGACCCAGTACTTC
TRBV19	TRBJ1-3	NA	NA	CASSIAPDSLNSGNTIYF	TGTGCCAGTAGTATTGCGCCCGACAGTTTAAACTCTGGAAACACCATATATTTT
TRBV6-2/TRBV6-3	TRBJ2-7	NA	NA	CASSYPGGYEQYF	TGTGCCAGCAGTTACCCAGGGGGGTACGAGCAGTACTTC
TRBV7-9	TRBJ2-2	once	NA	CASSFGGYTGELFF	TGTGCCAGCAGCTTCGGGGGATACACCGGGGAGCTGTTTTTT
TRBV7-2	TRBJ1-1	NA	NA	CASSLVAVSFYTEAFF	TGTGCCAGCAGCTTAGTAGCCGTCAGCTTTTACACTGAAGCTTTCTTT
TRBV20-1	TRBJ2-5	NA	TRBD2	CSARGGTTQYF	TGCAGTGCTCGCGGGGGAACGACCCAGTACTTC
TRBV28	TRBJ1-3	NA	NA	CASSLAGFGGAGNTIYF	TGTGCCAGCAGTTTAGCGGGTTTTGGGGGGGCTGGAAACACCATATATTTT
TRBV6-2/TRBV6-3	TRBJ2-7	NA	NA	CASSSASGTQPLYEQYF	TGTGCCAGCAGTTCTGCATCCGGGACACAGCCCCTCTACGAGCAGTACTTC
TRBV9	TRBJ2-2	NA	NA	CASSVGAGAGGELFF	TGTGCCAGCAGCGTGGGGGCAGGGGCCGGCGGGGAGCTGTTTTTT
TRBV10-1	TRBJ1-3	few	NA	CASSAQGDGNTIYF	TGCGCCAGCAGTGCTCAGGGTGACGGAAACACCATATATTTT
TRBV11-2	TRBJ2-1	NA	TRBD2	CASSRGLAGREQFF	TGTGCCAGCAGCCGCGGACTAGCGGGACGGGAGCAGTTCTTC
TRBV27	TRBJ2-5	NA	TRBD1	CASSLQDRGGTETQYF	TGTGCCAGCAGTCTCCAAGACAGGGGAGGTACAGAGACCCAGTACTTC
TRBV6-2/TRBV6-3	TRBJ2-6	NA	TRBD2	CASSRTSGGSGANVLTF	TGTGCCAGCAGTAGGACTAGCGGGGGCTCTGGGGCCAACGTCCTGACTTTC